The entry below gives a single TCR beta chain sequence along with its context. Its antigen is unidentified. This sample is drawn from a study of Ad26.COV2.S vaccination and SARS-CoV-2 variants. About the research overall: Among those in the COV1001 Ad26.COV2.S trial arm was the donor.

Study-level findings and limits: Non-spike TCR breadth was similar in vaccine and placebo recipients. Vaccinated individuals (as opposed to placebo recipients) had higher spike-specific TCR breadth.

Described treatment: 19 received Ad26.COV2.S at low or high dose, single or two shots; roughly five received placebo; per-sample allocation not given. At day 63 after the first vaccine or placebo injection, samples were drawn. This adult donor, from Boston, was 18-55 years old. Clones were read by immunoSEQ multiplex PCR, and TCRdb kept only the in-frame ones, dropping some. The table shows approximately 410,000 clones, with over 80% occurring only once. The receptor was isolated from a person aged 18-60 years who received the Ad26.COV2.S COVID-19 vaccine or a placebo. This sample comprised peripheral blood, obtained in a trial of Ad26.COV2.S vaccine versus placebo.

CDR3 sequence reads: CASSQDRGNSPLHF. CDR3 nucleotides: TGTGCCAGCAGCCAAGACCGGGGGAATTCACCCCTCCACTTT. This chain joins TRBV3-1 (or the pseudogene TRBV3-2) and TRBJ1-6; weak D call: TRBD1 (5 bases). The CDR3 loop spans 14 amino acids. Trimming cost V 0 bases and J 7 bases, with 7 bases left between them. Germline V gives CDR1 LGHDT, CDR2 YNNKEL (reference sequence).